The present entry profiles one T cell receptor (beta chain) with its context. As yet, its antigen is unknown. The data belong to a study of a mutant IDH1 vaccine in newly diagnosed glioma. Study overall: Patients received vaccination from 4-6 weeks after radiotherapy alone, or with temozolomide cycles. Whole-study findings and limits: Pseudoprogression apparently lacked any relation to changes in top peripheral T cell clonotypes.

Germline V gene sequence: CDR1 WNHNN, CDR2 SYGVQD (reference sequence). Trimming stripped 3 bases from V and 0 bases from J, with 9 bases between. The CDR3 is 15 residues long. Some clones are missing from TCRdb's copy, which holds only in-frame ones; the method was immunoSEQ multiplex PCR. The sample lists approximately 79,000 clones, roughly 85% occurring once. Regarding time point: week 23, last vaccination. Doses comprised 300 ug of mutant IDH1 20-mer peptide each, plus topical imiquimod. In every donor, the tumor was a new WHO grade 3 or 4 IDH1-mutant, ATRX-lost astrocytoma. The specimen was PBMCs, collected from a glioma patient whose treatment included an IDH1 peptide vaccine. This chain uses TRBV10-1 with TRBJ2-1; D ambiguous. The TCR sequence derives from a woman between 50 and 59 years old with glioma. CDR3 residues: CASSELVRSYNEQFF. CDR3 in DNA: TGCGCCAGCAGTGAACTCGTCCGCTCCTACAATGAGCAGTTCTTC.